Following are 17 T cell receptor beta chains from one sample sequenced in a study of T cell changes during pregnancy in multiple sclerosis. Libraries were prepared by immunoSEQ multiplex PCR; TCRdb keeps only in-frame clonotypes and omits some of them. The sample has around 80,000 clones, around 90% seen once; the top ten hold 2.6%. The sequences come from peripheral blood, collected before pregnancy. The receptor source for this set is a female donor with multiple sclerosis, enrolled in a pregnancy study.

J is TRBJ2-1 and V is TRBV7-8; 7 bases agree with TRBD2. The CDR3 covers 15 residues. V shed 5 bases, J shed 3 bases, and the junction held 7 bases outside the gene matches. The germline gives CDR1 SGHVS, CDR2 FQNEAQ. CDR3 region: CASSAMGGNYNEQFF. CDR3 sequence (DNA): TGTGCCAGCAGCGCTATGGGGGGGAACTACAATGAGCAGTTCTTC.

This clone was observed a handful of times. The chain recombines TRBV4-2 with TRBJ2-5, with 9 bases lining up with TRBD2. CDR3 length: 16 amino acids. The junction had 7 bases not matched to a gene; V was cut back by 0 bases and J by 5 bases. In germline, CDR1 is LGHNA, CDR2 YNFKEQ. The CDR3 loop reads CASSQDLASGTETQYF. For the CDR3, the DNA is TGTGCCAGCAGCCAAGATCTCGCTAGCGGGACTGAGACCCAGTACTTC.

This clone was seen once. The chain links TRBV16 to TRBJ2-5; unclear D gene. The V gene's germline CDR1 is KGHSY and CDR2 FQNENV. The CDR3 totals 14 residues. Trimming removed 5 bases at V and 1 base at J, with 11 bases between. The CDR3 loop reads CASSSLPVQETQYF. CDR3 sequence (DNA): TGTGCCAGCAGCTCTCTCCCGGTCCAAGAGACCCAGTACTTC. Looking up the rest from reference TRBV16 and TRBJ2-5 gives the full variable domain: GEEVAQTPKHLVRGEGQKAKLYCAPIKGHSYVFWYQQVLKNEFKFLISFQNENVFDETGMPKERFSAKCLPNSPCSLEIQATKLEDSAVYFCASSSLPVQETQYFGPGTRLLVL.

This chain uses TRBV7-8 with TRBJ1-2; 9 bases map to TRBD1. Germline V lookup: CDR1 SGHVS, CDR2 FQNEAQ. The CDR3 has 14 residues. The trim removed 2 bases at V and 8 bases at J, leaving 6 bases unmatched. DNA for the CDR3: TGTGCCAGCAGCTTAAGGGGGACAGGGACAGGCTACACCTTC. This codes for CASSLRGTGTGYTF.

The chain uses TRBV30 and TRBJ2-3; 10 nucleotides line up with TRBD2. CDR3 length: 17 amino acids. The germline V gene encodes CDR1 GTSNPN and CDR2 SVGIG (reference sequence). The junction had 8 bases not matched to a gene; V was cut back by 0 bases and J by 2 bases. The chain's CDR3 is CAWSVWRTSGATDTQYF. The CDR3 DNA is TGTGCCTGGAGTGTGTGGAGGACTAGCGGAGCCACAGATACGCAGTATTTT.

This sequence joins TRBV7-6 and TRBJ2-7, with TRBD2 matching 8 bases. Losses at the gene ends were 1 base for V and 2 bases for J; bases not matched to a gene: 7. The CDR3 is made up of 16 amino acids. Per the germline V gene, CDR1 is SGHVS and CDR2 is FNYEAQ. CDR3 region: CASSLGPAGAPYEQYF. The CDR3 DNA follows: TGTGCCAGCAGCTTAGGTCCAGCGGGAGCCCCCTACGAGCAGTACTTC.

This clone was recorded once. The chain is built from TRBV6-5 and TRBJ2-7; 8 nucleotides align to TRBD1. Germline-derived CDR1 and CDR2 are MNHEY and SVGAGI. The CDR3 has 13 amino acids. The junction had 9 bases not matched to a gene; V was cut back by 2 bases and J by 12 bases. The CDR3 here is CASSYTAGGGLYF. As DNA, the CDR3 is TGTGCCAGCAGTTACACCGCAGGGGGCGGCCTGTACTTC.

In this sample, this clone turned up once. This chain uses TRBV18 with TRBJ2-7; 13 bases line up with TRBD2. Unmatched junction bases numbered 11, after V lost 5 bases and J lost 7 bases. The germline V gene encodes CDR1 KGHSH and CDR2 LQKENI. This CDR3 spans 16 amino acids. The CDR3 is CASSTTGLAGRGEQYF. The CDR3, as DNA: TGTGCCAGCTCAACCACGGGACTAGCGGGGCGGGGGGAGCAGTACTTC.

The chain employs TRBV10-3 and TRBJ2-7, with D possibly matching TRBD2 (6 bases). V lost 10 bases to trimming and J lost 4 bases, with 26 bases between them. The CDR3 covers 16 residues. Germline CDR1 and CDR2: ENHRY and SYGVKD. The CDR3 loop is CASSRDRTSEGYEQYF. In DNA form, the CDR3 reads TGTGCCAGTTCGCGGGACCGAACTTCTGAGGGGTACGAGCAGTACTTC.

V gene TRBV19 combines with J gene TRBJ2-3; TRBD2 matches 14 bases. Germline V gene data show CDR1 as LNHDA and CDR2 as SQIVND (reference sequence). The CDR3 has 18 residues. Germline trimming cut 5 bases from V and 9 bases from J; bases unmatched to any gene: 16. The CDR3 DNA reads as TGTGCCAGTAGTGTTCCTTCTGGAGGGACTAGCGGGAGAGACACGCAGTATTTT. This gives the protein CASSVPSGGTSGRDTQYF.

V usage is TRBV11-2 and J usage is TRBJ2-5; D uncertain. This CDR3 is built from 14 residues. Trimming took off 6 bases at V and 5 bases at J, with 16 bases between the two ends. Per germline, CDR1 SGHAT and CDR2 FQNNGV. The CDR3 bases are TGTGCCAGCAGTCCCGCCACATCCGGGGAGACCCAGTACTTC. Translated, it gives CASSPATSGETQYF.

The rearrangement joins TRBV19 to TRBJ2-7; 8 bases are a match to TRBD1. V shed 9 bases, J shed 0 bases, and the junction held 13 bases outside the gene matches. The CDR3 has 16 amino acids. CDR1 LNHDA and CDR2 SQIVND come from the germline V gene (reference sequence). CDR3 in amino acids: CASTPGQDASSYEQYF. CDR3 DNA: TGTGCCAGCACTCCGGGACAGGATGCGAGCTCCTACGAGCAGTACTTC.

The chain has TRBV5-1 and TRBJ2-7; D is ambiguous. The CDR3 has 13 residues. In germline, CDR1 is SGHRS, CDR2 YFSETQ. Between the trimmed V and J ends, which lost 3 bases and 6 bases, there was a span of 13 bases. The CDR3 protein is CASSSQTGTEQYF. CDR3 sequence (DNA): TGCGCCAGCAGCTCGCAAACGGGTACCGAGCAGTACTTC.

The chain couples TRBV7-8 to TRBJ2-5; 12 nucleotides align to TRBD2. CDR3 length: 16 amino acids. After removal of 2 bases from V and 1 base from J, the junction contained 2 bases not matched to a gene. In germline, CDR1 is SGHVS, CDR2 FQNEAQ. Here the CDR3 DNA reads TGTGCCAGCAGCTTACCGGGACTAGCGGGCCAAGAGACCCAGTACTTC. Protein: CASSLPGLAGQETQYF.

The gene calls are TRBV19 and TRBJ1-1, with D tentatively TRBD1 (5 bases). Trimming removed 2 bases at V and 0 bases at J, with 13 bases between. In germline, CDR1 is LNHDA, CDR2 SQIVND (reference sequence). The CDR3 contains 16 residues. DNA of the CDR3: TGTGCCAGTAGTATAAACCCGGGGGACCTGAACACTGAAGCTTTCTTT. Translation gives CASSINPGDLNTEAFF.

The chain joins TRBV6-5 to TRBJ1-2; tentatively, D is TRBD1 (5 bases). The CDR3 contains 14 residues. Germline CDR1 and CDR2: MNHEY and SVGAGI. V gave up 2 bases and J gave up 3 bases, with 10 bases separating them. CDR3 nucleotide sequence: TGTGCCAGCAGTTACGACAGTTCCTACTATGGCTACACCTTC. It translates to CASSYDSSYYGYTF.

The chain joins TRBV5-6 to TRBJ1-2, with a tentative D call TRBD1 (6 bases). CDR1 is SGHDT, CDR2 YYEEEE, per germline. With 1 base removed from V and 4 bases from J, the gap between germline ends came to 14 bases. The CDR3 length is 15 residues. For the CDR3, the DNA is TGTGCCAGCAGCTTGCCTGGGACACCTGTCTATGGCTACACCTTC. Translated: CASSLPGTPVYGYTF.